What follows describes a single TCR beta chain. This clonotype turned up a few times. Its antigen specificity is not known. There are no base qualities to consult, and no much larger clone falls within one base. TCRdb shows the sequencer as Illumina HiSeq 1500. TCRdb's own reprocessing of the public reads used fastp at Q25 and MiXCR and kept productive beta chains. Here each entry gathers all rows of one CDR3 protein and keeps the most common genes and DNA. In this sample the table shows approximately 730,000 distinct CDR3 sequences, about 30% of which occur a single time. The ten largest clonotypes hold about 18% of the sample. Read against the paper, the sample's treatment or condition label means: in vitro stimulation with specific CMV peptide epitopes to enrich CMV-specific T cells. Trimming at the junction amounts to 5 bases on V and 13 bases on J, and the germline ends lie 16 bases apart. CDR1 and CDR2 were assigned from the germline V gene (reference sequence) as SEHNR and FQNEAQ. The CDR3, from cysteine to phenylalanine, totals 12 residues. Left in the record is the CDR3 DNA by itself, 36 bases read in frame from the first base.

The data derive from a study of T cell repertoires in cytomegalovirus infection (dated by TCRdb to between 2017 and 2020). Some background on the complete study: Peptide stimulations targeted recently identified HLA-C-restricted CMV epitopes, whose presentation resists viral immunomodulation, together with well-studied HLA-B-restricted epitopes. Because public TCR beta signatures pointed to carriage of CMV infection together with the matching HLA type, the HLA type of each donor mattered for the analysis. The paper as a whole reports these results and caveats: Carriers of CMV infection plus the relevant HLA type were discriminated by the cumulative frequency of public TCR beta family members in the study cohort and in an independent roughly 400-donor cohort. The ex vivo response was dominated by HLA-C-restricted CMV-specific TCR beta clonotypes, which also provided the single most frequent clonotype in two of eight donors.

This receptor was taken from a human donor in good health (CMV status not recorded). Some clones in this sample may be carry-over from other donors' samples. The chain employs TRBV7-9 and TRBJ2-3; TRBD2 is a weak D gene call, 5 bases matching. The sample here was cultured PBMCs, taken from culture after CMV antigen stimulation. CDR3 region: CASSPGEQVKYF. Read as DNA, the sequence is TGTGCCAGCAGCCCCGGGGAGCAGGTGAAGTATTTT.